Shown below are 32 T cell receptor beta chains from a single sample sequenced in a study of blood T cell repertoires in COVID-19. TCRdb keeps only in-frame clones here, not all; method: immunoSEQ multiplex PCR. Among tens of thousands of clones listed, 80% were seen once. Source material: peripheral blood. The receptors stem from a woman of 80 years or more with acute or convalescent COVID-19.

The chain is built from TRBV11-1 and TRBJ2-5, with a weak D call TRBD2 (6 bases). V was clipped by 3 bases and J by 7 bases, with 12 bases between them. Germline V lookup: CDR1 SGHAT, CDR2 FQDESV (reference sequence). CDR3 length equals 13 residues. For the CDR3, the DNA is TGTGCCAGCAGCTTTGGGGTGGGGGGGACCCAGTACTTC. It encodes CASSFGVGGTQYF.

CDR3 nucleotides: TGCAGCGCTGGACAGGGCACTGAAGCTTTCTTT. Translated: CSAGQGTEAFF. V and J are TRBV29-1 and TRBJ1-1, with 8 nucleotides matching TRBD1. The length of the CDR3 is 11 residues. J gave up 4 bases and V 7 bases, and 2 bases lay outside the gene matches. CDR1 SQVTM and CDR2 ANQGSEA come from the germline V gene.

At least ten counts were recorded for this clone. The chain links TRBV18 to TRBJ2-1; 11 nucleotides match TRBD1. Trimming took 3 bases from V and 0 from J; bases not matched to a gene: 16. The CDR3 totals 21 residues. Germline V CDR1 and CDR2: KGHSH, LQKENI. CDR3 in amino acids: CASSPILGQGGPIVSYNEQFF. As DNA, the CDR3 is TGTGCCAGCTCACCCATTTTGGGACAGGGGGGCCCCATCGTCTCCTACAATGAGCAGTTCTTC.

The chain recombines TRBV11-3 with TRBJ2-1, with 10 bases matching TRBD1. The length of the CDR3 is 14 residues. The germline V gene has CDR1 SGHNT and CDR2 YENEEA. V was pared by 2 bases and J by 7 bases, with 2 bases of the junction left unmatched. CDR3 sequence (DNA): TGTGCCAGCAGCTTAATGGGACAGGGGAATGAGCAGTTCTTC. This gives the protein CASSLMGQGNEQFF.

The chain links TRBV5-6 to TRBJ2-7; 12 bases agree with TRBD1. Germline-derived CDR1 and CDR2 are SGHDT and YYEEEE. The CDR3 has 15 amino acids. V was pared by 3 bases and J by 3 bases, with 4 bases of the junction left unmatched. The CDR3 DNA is TGTGCCAGCAGCTCGGGGACAGGGGGCATCTACGAGCAGTACTTC. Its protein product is CASSSGTGGIYEQYF.

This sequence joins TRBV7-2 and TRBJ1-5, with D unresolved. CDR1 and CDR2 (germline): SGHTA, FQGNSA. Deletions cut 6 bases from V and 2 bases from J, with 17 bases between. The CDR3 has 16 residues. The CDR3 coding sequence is TGTGCCAGCAGACTTGGCCAGGTTTGGGGCAATCAGCCCCAGCATTTT. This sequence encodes CASRLGQVWGNQPQHF.

The CDR3 here is CASSLREAGDNEQFF. The CDR3 nucleotides read TGTGCCAGCAGCCTAAGGGAGGCTGGGGACAATGAGCAGTTCTTC. The chain joins TRBV5-4 to TRBJ2-1, with TRBD2 as a possible D gene (6 bases). The CDR3 spans 15 residues. CDR1 and CDR2 from the germline V gene are SGHNT and YYREEE (reference sequence). Trimming took off 4 bases at V and 5 bases at J, with 16 bases between the two ends.

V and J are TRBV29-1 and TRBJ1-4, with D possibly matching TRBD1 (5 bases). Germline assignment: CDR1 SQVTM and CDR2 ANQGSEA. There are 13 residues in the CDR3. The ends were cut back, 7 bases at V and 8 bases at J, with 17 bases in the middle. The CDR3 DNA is TGCAGCGGGTCCGGGGGGATGAAAGAAAAACTGTTTTTT. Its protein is CSGSGGMKEKLFF.

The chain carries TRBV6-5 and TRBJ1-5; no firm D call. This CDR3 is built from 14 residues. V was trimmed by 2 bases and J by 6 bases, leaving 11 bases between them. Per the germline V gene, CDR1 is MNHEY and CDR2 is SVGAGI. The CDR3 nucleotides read TGTGCCAGCAGTTACATGGCAGGAGGTCAGCCCCAGCATTTT. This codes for CASSYMAGGQPQHF.

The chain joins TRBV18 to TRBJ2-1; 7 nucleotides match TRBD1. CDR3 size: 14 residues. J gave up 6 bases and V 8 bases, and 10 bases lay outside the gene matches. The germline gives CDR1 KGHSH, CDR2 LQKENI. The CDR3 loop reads CASGRTGLGNEQFF. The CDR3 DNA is TGTGCCAGCGGACGGACAGGATTGGGCAATGAGCAGTTCTTC.

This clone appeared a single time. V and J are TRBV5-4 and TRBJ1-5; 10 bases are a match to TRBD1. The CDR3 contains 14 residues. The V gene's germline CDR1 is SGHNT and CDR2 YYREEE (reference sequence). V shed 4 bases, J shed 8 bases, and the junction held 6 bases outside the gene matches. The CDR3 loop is CASSVDRGREPQHF. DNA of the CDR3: TGTGCCAGCAGCGTTGACAGGGGGCGGGAGCCCCAGCATTTT. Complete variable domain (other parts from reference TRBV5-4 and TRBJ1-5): ETGVTQSPTHLIKTRGQQVTLRCSSQSGHNTVSWYQQALGQGPQFIFQYYREEENGRGNFPPRFSGLQFPNYSSELNVNALELDDSALYLCASSVDRGREPQHFGDGTRLSIL.

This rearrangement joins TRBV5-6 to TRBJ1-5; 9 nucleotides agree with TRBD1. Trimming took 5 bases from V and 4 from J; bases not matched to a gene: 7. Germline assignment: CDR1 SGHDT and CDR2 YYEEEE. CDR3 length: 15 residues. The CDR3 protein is CASSSRDRVNQPQHF. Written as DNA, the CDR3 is TGTGCCAGCAGTTCCCGGGACAGGGTAAATCAGCCCCAGCATTTT.

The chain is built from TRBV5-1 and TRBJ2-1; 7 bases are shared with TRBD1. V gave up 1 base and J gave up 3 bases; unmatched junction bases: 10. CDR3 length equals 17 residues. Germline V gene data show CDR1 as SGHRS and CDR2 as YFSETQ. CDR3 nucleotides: TGCGCCAGCAGCTTGAATCCCGGACAGGTAGGCTACAATGAGCAGTTCTTC. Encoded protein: CASSLNPGQVGYNEQFF. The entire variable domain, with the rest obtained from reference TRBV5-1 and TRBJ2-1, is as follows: KAGVTQTPRYLIKTRGQQVTLSCSPISGHRSVSWYQQTPGQGLQFLFEYFSETQRNKGNFPGRFSGRQFSNSRSEMNVSTLELGDSALYLCASSLNPGQVGYNEQFFGPGTRLTVL.

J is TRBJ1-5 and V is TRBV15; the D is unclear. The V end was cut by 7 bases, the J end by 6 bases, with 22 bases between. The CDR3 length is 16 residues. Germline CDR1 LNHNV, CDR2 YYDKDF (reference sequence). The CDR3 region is CATTQSMRLGGQPQHF. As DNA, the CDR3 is TGTGCCACCACCCAGAGTATGCGGTTAGGAGGTCAGCCCCAGCATTTT.

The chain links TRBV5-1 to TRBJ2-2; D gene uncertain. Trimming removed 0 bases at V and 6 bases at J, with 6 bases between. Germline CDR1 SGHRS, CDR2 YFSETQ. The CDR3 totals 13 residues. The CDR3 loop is CASSLESAGELFF. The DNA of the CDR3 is TGCGCCAGCAGCTTGGAGTCAGCCGGGGAGCTGTTTTTT.

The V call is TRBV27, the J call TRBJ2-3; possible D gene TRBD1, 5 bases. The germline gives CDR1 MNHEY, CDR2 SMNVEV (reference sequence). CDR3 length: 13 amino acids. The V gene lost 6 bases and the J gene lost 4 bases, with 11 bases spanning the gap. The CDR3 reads CASSSQGSDTQYF. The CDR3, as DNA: TGTGCCAGCAGCTCTCAGGGTTCAGATACGCAGTATTTT.

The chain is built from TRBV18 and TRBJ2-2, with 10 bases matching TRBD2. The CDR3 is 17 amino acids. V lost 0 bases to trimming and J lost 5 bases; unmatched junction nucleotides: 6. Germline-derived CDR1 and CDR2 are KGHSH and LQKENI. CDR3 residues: CASSPPRAGGPTGELFF. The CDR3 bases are TGTGCCAGCTCACCACCCCGAGCGGGAGGGCCGACCGGGGAGCTGTTTTTT.

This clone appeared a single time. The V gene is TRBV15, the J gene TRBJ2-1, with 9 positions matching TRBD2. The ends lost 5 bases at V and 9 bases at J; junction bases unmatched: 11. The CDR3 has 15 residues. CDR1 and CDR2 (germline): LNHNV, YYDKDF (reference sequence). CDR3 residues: CATSPRSGLAFEQFF. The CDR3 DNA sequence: TGTGCCACCAGCCCCCGCTCGGGACTAGCTTTTGAGCAGTTCTTC.

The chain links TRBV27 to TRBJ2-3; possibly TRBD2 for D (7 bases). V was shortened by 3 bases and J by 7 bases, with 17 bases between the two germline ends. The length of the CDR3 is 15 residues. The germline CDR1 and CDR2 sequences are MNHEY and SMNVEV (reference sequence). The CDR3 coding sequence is TGTGCCAGCAGTTTCGGCGGGGGCATAAGTTATACGCAGTATTTT. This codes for CASSFGGGISYTQYF.

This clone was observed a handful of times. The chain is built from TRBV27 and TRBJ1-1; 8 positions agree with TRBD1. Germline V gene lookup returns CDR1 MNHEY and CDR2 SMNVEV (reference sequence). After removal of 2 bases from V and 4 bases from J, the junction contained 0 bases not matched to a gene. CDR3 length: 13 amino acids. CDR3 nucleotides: TGTGCCAGCAGTTTAGACAGGGGCACTGAAGCTTTCTTT. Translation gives CASSLDRGTEAFF.

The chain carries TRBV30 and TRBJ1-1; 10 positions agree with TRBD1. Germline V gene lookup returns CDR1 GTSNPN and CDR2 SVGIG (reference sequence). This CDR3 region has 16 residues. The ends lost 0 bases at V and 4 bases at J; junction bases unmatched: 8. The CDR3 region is CAWSVPDWDRGTEAFF. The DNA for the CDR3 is TGTGCCTGGAGTGTACCTGATTGGGACAGGGGCACTGAAGCTTTCTTT.

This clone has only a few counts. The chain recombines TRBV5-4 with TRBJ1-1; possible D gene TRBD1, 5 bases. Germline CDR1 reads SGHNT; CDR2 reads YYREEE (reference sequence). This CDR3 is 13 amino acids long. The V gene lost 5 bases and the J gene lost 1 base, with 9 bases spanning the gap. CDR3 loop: CASSNDRNTEAFF. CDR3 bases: TGTGCCAGCAGTAATGACAGGAACACTGAAGCTTTCTTT. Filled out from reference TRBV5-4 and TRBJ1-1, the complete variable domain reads ETGVTQSPTHLIKTRGQQVTLRCSSQSGHNTVSWYQQALGQGPQFIFQYYREEENGRGNFPPRFSGLQFPNYSSELNVNALELDDSALYLCASSNDRNTEAFFGQGTRLTVV.

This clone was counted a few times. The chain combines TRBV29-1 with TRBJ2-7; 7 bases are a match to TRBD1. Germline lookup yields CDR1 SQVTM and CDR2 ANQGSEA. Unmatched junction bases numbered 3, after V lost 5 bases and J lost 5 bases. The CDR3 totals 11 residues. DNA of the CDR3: TGCAGCGTTTACGACAGGGACGAGCAGTACTTC. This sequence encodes CSVYDRDEQYF.

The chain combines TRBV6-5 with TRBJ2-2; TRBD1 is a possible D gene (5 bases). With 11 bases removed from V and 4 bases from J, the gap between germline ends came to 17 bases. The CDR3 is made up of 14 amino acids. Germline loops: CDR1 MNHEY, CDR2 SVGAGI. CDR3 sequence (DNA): TGTGCCGCCAAGGGGCTGCGAGCCACCGGGGAGCTGTTTTTT. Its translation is CAAKGLRATGELFF.

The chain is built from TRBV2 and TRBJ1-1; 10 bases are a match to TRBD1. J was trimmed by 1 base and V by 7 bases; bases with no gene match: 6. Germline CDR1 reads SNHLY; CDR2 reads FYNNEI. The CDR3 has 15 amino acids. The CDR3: CASTPTGGPNTEAFF. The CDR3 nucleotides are TGTGCCAGCACCCCGACAGGGGGCCCGAACACTGAAGCTTTCTTT.

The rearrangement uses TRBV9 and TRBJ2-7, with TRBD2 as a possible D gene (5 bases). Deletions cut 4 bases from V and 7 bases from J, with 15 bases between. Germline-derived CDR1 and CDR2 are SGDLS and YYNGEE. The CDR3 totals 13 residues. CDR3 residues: CASSPQPGGEQYF. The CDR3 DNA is TGTGCCAGCAGCCCCCAGCCCGGCGGGGAGCAGTACTTC.

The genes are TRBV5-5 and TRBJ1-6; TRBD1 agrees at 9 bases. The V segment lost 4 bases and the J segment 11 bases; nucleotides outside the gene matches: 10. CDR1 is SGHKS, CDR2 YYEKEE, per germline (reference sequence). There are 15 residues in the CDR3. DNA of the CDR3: TGTGCCAGCAGCCCGCCGGACAGGGGTTCGGCACCCCTCCACTTT. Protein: CASSPPDRGSAPLHF.

The CDR3 is CASSLVGGQAVYEQYF. The CDR3 region has the DNA TGTGCCAGCAGCTTAGTTGGCGGACAGGCTGTCTACGAGCAGTACTTC. The chain employs TRBV7-2 and TRBJ2-7, with 7 nucleotides matching TRBD1. Germline V gives CDR1 SGHTA, CDR2 FQGNSA. The CDR3 extends over 16 amino acids. V was clipped by 1 base and J by 3 bases; unmatched bases: 9.

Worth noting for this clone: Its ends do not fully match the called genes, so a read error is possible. CDR3 in amino acids: CASSQDLMGTGLEKLFF. The CDR3 nucleotides are TGTGCCAGCAGCCAAGATCTTATGGGGACAGGGTTGGAAAAATTGTTTTTT. This chain connects TRBV3-1 (or the pseudogene TRBV3-2) to TRBJ1-4, with 9 bases that match TRBD1. The CDR3 contains 17 residues. In germline, CDR1 is LGHDT, CDR2 YNNKEL (reference sequence).

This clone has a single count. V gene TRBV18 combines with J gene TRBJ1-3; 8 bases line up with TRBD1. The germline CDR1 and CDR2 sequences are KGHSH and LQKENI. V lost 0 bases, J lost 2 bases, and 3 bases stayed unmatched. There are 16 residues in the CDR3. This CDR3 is CASSPPWTGTGNTIYF. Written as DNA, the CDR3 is TGTGCCAGCTCACCACCTTGGACAGGGACTGGAAACACCATATATTTT.

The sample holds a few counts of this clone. The CDR3 nucleotides are TGTGCCAGCCGGTCGGAGATGAACACTGAAGCTTTCTTT. Translating it yields CASRSEMNTEAFF. The chain uses TRBV6-5 and TRBJ1-1; no firm D call. V lost 8 bases and J lost 0, with 10 bases in between. CDR1 is MNHEY and CDR2 is SVGAGI in the germline V gene. The CDR3 totals 13 residues.

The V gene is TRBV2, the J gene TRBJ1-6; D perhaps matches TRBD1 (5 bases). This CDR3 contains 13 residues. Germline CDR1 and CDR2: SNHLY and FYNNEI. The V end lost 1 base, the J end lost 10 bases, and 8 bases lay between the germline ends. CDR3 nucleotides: TGTGCCAGCAGTGAAGGCAGGGCCTCACCCCTCCACTTT. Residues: CASSEGRASPLHF.